These 12 T cell receptor beta chains came from one sample sequenced in a study of T cells in Graves' hyperthyroidism and ophthalmopathy. TCR beta CDR3 regions were amplified from RNA. In the first-round RT-PCR of the TCR CDR3, the HTBI primer set was used. A single record per CDR3 protein comes from TCRdb applying MiXCR to the multiplex PCR reads. Here the sample spans about 380,000 distinct CDR3 sequences, around a sixth being singletons. The material sequenced was blood. The receptors come from a man between 18 and 35 years old with Graves' ophthalmopathy.

This clonotype occurred a few times. The chain recombines TRBV5-1 with TRBJ1-1; 7 bases match TRBD1. The CDR3 has 15 amino acids. Germline CDR1 and CDR2: SGHRS and YFSETQ. Trimming took 4 bases from V and 6 from J; bases not matched to a gene: 12. The CDR3 bases are TGCGCCAGCAGCGGGAGAACAGGGGTCGGCGCTGAAGCTTTCTTT. Protein product: CASSGRTGVGAEAFF. The full variable domain, in which reference TRBV5-1 and TRBJ1-1 provide the parts outside the CDR3, is KAGVTQTPRYLIKTRGQQVTLSCSPISGHRSVSWYQQTPGQGLQFLFEYFSETQRNKGNFPGRFSGRQFSNSRSEMNVSTLELGDSALYLCASSGRTGVGAEAFFGQGTRLTVV.

This clonotype was seen a few times. In DNA form, the CDR3 reads TGCAGCGTTGAAGACGTAGGGAGCTATGGCTACACCTTC. It translates to CSVEDVGSYGYTF. This chain uses TRBV29-1 with TRBJ1-2; D not resolved. V was cut by 0 bases and J by 4 bases, with 9 bases left in between. The CDR3 extends over 13 amino acids. Looked up from germline, CDR1 is SQVTM and CDR2 is ANQGSEA.

This clonotype occurred a few times. The chain has TRBV27 and TRBJ1-2; the D is unclear. The CDR3 covers 18 residues. CDR1 and CDR2 from the germline V gene are MNHEY and SMNVEV (reference sequence). The V end was cut by 2 bases, the J end by 5 bases, with 24 bases between. The CDR3 nucleotides are TGTGCCAGCAGTTTAGCACCAGACGAGGATAAAGCTCCTTATGGCTACACCTTC. Translated, it gives CASSLAPDEDKAPYGYTF.

The chain is built from TRBV27 and TRBJ1-2; D ambiguous. V dropped 6 bases and J dropped 3 bases, with 14 bases sitting between them. CDR3 length: 14 amino acids. CDR1 is MNHEY and CDR2 is SMNVEV in the germline V gene (reference sequence). As DNA, the CDR3 is TGTGCCAGCAGCCCAAGACCCGAGGACTATGGCTACACCTTC. The encoded protein is CASSPRPEDYGYTF.

Ten or more counts support this clonotype. The chain employs TRBV2 and TRBJ2-7; 13 nucleotides line up with TRBD2. The length of the CDR3 is 17 residues. The germline V gene has CDR1 SNHLY and CDR2 FYNNEI. The V gene end was trimmed by 6 bases and the J gene end by 5 bases; junction bases not matched to a gene: 13. This CDR3 reads CASSRLAGGPFSNEQYF. The DNA of the CDR3 is TGTGCCAGCAGCCGACTAGCGGGGGGCCCGTTTAGCAACGAGCAGTACTTC. The full variable domain, rest sourced from reference TRBV2 and TRBJ2-7, is EPEVTQTPSHQVTQMGQEVILRCVPISNHLYFYWYRQILGQKVEFLVSFYNNEISEKSEIFDDQFSVERPDGSNFTLKIRSTKLEDSAMYFCASSRLAGGPFSNEQYFGPGTRLTVT.

Remarks on this clonotype: This may come from a read error, since a much larger clone is one base off. V gene TRBV6-1 combines with J gene TRBJ1-2, with D perhaps TRBD1 (6 bases). The germline gives CDR1 MNHNS, CDR2 SASEGT. This CDR3 has 13 residues. Trimming shortened V by 6 bases and J by 2 bases, and 10 bases separated the two germline ends. The CDR3 spells CASRVDRNYGYTF. The CDR3 DNA reads as TGTGCCAGCAGAGTAGACAGGAACTATGGCTACACCTTC.

Many counts were recorded for this clonotype. J is TRBJ2-1 and V is TRBV2; TRBD2 matches at 8 bases. This CDR3 has 14 residues. V shed 10 bases, J shed 2 bases, and the junction held 7 bases outside the gene matches. Germline CDR1 and CDR2: SNHLY and FYNNEI. CDR3 protein: CATAGGRAYNEQFF. The CDR3 DNA follows: TGTGCCACCGCGGGGGGCAGGGCCTACAATGAGCAGTTCTTC.

J is TRBJ2-1 and V is TRBV11-2; the D gene is possibly TRBD2 (5 bases). The CDR3 loop spans 15 amino acids. Germline CDR1 is SGHAT and CDR2 is FQNNGV. V lost 2 bases to trimming and J lost 4 bases, with 12 bases between them. The CDR3 DNA is TGTGCCAGCAGCTTAACGCGAGAGGGTTACAATGAGCAGTTCTTC. Encoded protein: CASSLTREGYNEQFF.

The sample holds many counts of this clonotype. This chain joins TRBV7-8 and TRBJ1-1, with D possibly matching TRBD1 (5 bases). CDR1 is SGHVS and CDR2 is FQNEAQ in the germline V gene. Trimming took 5 bases from V and 8 from J, leaving 15 bases between them. This CDR3 contains 13 residues. The DNA for the CDR3 is TGTGCCAGCAGCAGCCGGGACCCCAGGGAAGCTTTCTTT. Its translation is CASSSRDPREAFF.

This clonotype was counted only a few times. The chain uses TRBV4-1 and TRBJ2-1, with TRBD2 matching over 11 bases. The germline gives CDR1 MGHRA, CDR2 YSYEKL. The CDR3 has 17 amino acids. After removal of 0 bases from V and 0 bases from J, the junction contained 1 base not matched to a gene. CDR3 bases: TGCGCCAGCAGCCAAGAACTAGCGGGGGCCTCCTACAATGAGCAGTTCTTC. Translation: CASSQELAGASYNEQFF.

This chain connects TRBV7-2 to TRBJ2-3, with D possibly matching TRBD2 (7 bases). Looked up from germline, CDR1 is SGHTA and CDR2 is FQGNSA. V was shortened by 1 base and J by 2 bases, with 13 bases between the two germline ends. This CDR3 is built from 16 residues. CDR3 bases: TGTGCCAGCAGCTTAGTTGCGGGGGCCTACACAGATACGCAGTATTTT. This gives the protein CASSLVAGAYTDTQYF.

Note on this clonotype: A read error may be the cause here, since a much bigger clone is one base away. The genes are TRBV4-2 and TRBJ2-7, with 7 bases aligning to TRBD2. Per germline, CDR1 LGHNA and CDR2 YNFKEQ. The CDR3 length is 14 residues. After removal of 4 bases from V and 6 bases from J, the junction contained 9 bases not matched to a gene. The CDR3 region has the DNA TGTGCCAGCAGCCCCCCGGGAACTAGCGCCGAGCAGTACTTC. It translates to CASSPPGTSAEQYF.